This entry describes one T cell receptor (beta chain). What it recognizes is unknown. V shed 5 bases and J shed 6 bases, with 7 bases lying between them. Germline V gene data show CDR1 as LNHDA and CDR2 as SQIVND (reference sequence). The CDR3 loop spans 11 amino acids. In each sample, roughly 0.95-10 million cryopreserved PBMC were present before DNA extraction. They ran version v3.0 of the immunoSEQ assay at survey level. Libraries were prepared by immunoSEQ multiplex PCR; TCRdb keeps only in-frame clonotypes and omits some of them. The sample shows about 20,000 clones, about 92% of them seen only once. The sample is drawn from a study of long-term antiretroviral therapy in people with HIV. Study results and limitations: Blood, drawn from the mid-2000s to the late 2010s, may reflect older ART regimens. HIV repertoire CDR3 lengths ranged less widely than those of controls. Diversity rose after ART but stayed below transplant donor controls.

The sequence was obtained from a woman in her fifties or sixties with HIV. V gene TRBV19 combines with J gene TRBJ1-2; D ambiguous. Here the sequenced sample was unsorted PBMCs, taken 4.4 years after starting antiretroviral therapy. The CDR3 DNA follows: TGTGCCAGTAGTTTCACTCATGGCTACACCTTC. Protein sequence: CASSFTHGYTF.